These 19 T cell receptor beta chains originate from one sample sequenced in a study of T cell responses to AZD1222 COVID-19 vaccine. Measured with immunoSEQ multiplex PCR; TCRdb has only the in-frame clones, and not every one. The sample lists more than 100,000 clones, around 90% seen once, with 8% to 9.5% in the top ten. This material consisted of peripheral blood, taken on day 0 of AZD1222 vaccination. The source is an adult in good health.

DNA for the CDR3: TGTGCCAGCAGCTCCTCCCCCCCCGGGACAGGGAAGTATGGCTACACCTTC. The encoded protein is CASSSSPPGTGKYGYTF. The V call is TRBV11-2, the J call TRBJ1-2, with 9 bases lining up with TRBD1. The V gene's germline CDR1 is SGHAT and CDR2 FQNNGV. Trimming took 4 bases from V and 5 from J; bases not matched to a gene: 14. There are 17 residues in the CDR3.

The genes are TRBV6-5 and TRBJ1-3; D not certain. Trimming shortened V by 8 bases and J by 0 bases, and 5 bases separated the two germline ends. The CDR3 spans 12 residues. Germline lookup yields CDR1 MNHEY and CDR2 SVGAGI. The CDR3 DNA reads as TGTGCCAGCCACAGCTCTGGAAACACCATATATTTT. Encoded protein: CASHSSGNTIYF.

As DNA, the CDR3 is TGCGCCAGCAGCGTAGGGTTTTCGTACGAGCAGTACTTC. This sequence encodes CASSVGFSYEQYF. The V call is TRBV5-1, the J call TRBJ2-7, with no clear D. Deletions cut 4 bases from V and 4 bases from J, with 12 bases between. CDR3 length: 13 amino acids. The germline CDR1 and CDR2 sequences are SGHRS and YFSETQ.

The CDR3 DNA reads TGTGCCAGCCCAAGTTCCTTAAAGCGGGAGGGCCCTAGGGCTTCGAACGAGCAGTACTTC. Protein product: CASPSSLKREGPRASNEQYF. The chain carries TRBV21-1 and TRBJ2-7; the D call of TRBD2 is as the table states it, not checked on the DNA. TRBV21-1 is given as a pseudogene. The CDR3 has 20 amino acids.

The chain carries TRBV12-5 and TRBJ2-5; the D gene is possibly TRBD1 (6 bases). V shed 1 base and J shed 1 base, with 13 bases lying between them. CDR1 LGHNT and CDR2 FRNRAP come from the germline V gene. CDR3 size: 16 residues. The CDR3 spells CASGLAKRGFQETQYF. CDR3 sequence (DNA): TGTGCTAGTGGTTTGGCAAAAAGGGGGTTCCAAGAGACCCAGTACTTC. Drawing the rest from reference TRBV12-5 and TRBJ2-5, the complete variable domain is DARVTQTPRHKVTEMGQEVTMRCQPILGHNTVFWYRQTMMQGLELLAYFRNRAPLDDSGMPKDRFSAEMPDATLATLKIQPSEPRDSAVYFCASGLAKRGFQETQYFGPGTRLLVL.

The J gene is TRBJ1-1, the V gene TRBV11-2; D gene ambiguous. Deletions cut 3 bases from V and 4 bases from J, with 6 bases between. Germline CDR1 reads SGHAT; CDR2 reads FQNNGV. The CDR3 spans 12 residues. The CDR3 loop is CASSFGSTEAFF. In nucleotides, the CDR3 is TGTGCCAGCAGCTTTGGGAGCACTGAAGCTTTCTTT.

V gene TRBV3-1 (or the pseudogene TRBV3-2) combines with J gene TRBJ2-7; the match to TRBD1 covers 9 bases. This CDR3 spans 17 amino acids. Germline loops: CDR1 LGHDT, CDR2 YNNKEL (reference sequence). J was trimmed by 2 bases and V by 4 bases; bases with no gene match: 12. CDR3 nucleotides: TGTGCCAGCAGCCCCTACAAAGGACAGGGGAGGACCTACGAGCAGTACTTC. It yields the protein CASSPYKGQGRTYEQYF.

The V call is TRBV7-8, the J call TRBJ2-1, with 10 positions matching TRBD2. Germline V CDR1 and CDR2: SGHVS, FQNEAQ. The CDR3 spans 15 residues. The V segment lost 4 bases and the J segment 9 bases; nucleotides outside the gene matches: 9. The chain's CDR3 is CASSSLAGAKGEQFF. The CDR3 coding sequence is TGTGCCAGCAGCTCCCTAGCGGGGGCAAAGGGTGAGCAGTTCTTC.

This chain uses TRBV7-9 with TRBJ1-5, with TRBD1 matching over 10 bases. This CDR3 spans 17 amino acids. CDR1 and CDR2 (germline): SEHNR, FQNEAQ (reference sequence). V dropped 2 bases and J dropped 6; count of bases not matched to a gene: 10. The CDR3 loop reads CASSLWAGTGVGQPQHF. The CDR3 nucleotides are TGTGCCAGCAGCTTATGGGCCGGGACAGGGGTTGGTCAGCCCCAGCATTTT.

The chain has TRBV16 and TRBJ1-4; 7 positions match TRBD1. The junction had 19 bases not matched to a gene; V was cut back by 4 bases and J by 14 bases. The CDR3 is 16 amino acids. Germline V gene sequence: CDR1 KGHSY, CDR2 FQNENV. CDR3 region: CASSLDTGVLLKSLFF. As DNA, the CDR3 is TGTGCCAGCAGCCTCGACACAGGGGTTCTGCTGAAAAGTCTGTTTTTT.

CDR3 bases: TGCGCCAGCACCCTTACTAGCGGGGGACTCACAGATACGCAGTATTTT. This gives the protein CASTLTSGGLTDTQYF. The V and J genes are TRBV5-1 and TRBJ2-3; the match to TRBD2 covers 11 bases. The trim removed 6 bases at V and 2 bases at J, leaving 8 bases unmatched. This CDR3 is built from 16 residues. In germline, CDR1 is SGHRS, CDR2 YFSETQ. Together with reference TRBV5-1 and TRBJ2-3, the CDR3 gives the full variable domain: KAGVTQTPRYLIKTRGQQVTLSCSPISGHRSVSWYQQTPGQGLQFLFEYFSETQRNKGNFPGRFSGRQFSNSRSEMNVSTLELGDSALYLCASTLTSGGLTDTQYFGPGTRLTVL.

V gene TRBV7-3 combines with J gene TRBJ1-2; 7 bases agree with TRBD1. This CDR3 comprises 13 residues. In germline, CDR1 is SGHTA, CDR2 FQGTGA. V shed 4 bases, J shed 4 bases, and the junction held 3 bases outside the gene matches. In DNA form, the CDR3 reads TGTGCCAGCAGCTCCTCAGGGGGCTATGGCTACACCTTC. It encodes CASSSSGGYGYTF.

The gene calls are TRBV19 and TRBJ2-1; TRBD2 aligns across 7 bases. CDR3 length: 15 amino acids. Per germline, CDR1 LNHDA and CDR2 SQIVND (reference sequence). The J segment lost 4 bases and the V segment lost 7 bases, leaving 10 bases of the junction unmatched. The CDR3: CASNVPSGTYNEQFF. Here the CDR3 DNA reads TGTGCCAGTAATGTTCCCAGCGGGACGTACAATGAGCAGTTCTTC.

The CDR3 coding sequence is TGTGCCAGCAGCCAGGGGAGGTACGAGCAGTACTTC. Translation gives CASSQGRYEQYF. This chain connects TRBV5-4 to TRBJ2-7; D may match TRBD1 or TRBD2 (6 bases each). The CDR3 covers 12 residues. Germline CDR1 reads SGHNT; CDR2 reads YYREEE (reference sequence). V lost 4 bases to trimming and J lost 4 bases, with 9 bases between them.

This chain links TRBV5-8 with TRBJ1-5; 7 bases agree with TRBD1. The CDR3 consists of 16 residues. The germline gives CDR1 SGHTS, CDR2 YDEGEE. V lost 4 bases and J lost 0; bases outside the gene matches: 7. The CDR3 region has the DNA TGTGCCAGCAGCCCGGGGACAGTTAATAGCAATCAGCCCCAGCATTTT. This encodes CASSPGTVNSNQPQHF.

The rearrangement joins TRBV28 to TRBJ2-6, with TRBD2 as a possible D gene (5 bases). V was cut by 7 bases and J by 0 bases, with 7 bases left in between. There are 14 residues in the CDR3. Germline V gene data show CDR1 as MDHEN and CDR2 as SYDVKM. CDR3 sequence reads: CASKEGSGANVLTF. CDR3 in DNA: TGTGCCAGCAAAGAGGGCTCTGGGGCCAACGTCCTGACTTTC. The full variable domain, its missing parts supplied by reference TRBV28 and TRBJ2-6, is DVKVTQSSRYLVKRTGEKVFLECVQDMDHENMFWYRQDPGLGLRLIYFSYDVKMKEKGDIPEGYSVSREKKERFSLILESASTNQTSMYLCASKEGSGANVLTFGAGSRLTVL.

This clone was observed once. V gene TRBV24-1 combines with J gene TRBJ2-1, with D maybe TRBD2 (5 bases). The CDR3 has 17 residues. V dropped 3 bases and J dropped 0 bases, with 14 bases sitting between them. Germline V gene lookup returns CDR1 KGHDR and CDR2 SFDVKD. CDR3 sequence reads: CATSDVTGSSSYNEQFF. The CDR3 DNA sequence: TGTGCCACCAGTGATGTGACGGGAAGCAGCTCCTACAATGAGCAGTTCTTC.

The rearrangement joins TRBV11-2 to TRBJ2-5; D is unclear. This CDR3 has 13 residues. Trimming removed 5 bases from V and 4 bases from J, with 11 bases in between. Germline values: CDR1 SGHAT, CDR2 FQNNGV. The CDR3 DNA follows: TGTGCCAGCAGCCGCCGAAATAGAGAGACCCAGTACTTC. Translating gives CASSRRNRETQYF.

The chain recombines TRBV6-6 with TRBJ1-1; the match to TRBD1 covers 11 bases. After removal of 7 bases from V and 0 bases from J, the junction contained 7 bases not matched to a gene. This CDR3 contains 16 residues. In germline, CDR1 is MNHNY, CDR2 SVGAGI (reference sequence). CDR3: CASNRRTGGMNTEAFF. CDR3 nucleotides: TGTGCCAGCAATAGGAGGACAGGGGGCATGAACACTGAAGCTTTCTTT.